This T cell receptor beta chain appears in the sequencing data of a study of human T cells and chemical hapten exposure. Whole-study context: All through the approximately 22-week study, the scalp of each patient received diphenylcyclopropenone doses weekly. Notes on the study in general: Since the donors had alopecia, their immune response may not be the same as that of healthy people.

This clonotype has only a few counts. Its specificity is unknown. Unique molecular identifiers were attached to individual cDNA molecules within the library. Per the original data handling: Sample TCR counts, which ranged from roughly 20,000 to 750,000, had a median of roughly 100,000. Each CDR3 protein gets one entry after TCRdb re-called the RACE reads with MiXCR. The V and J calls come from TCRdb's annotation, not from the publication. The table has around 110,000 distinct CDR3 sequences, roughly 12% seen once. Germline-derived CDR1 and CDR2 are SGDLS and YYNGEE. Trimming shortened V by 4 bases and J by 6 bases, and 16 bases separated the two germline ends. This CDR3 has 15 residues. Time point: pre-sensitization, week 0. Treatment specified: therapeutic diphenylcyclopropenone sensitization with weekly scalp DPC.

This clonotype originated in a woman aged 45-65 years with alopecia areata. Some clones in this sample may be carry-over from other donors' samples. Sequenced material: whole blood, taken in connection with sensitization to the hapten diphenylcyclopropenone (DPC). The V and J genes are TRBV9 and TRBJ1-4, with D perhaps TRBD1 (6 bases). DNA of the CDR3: TGTGCCAGCAGCCCCAGGGGCAGAATCGATGAAAAACTGTTTTTT. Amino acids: CASSPRGRIDEKLFF.